These 12 T cell receptor beta chains were sequenced from one sample in a study of technical replicates of blood from four donors. Produced via immunoSEQ multiplex PCR; TCRdb's table is partial and in-frame only. The sample has just over 15,000 clones, approximately 88% seen once. The material sequenced was PBMCs. These receptors were collected from a human donor in good health.

The chain joins TRBV6-5 to TRBJ1-2, with TRBD1 matching over 7 bases. The CDR3 covers 14 residues. Germline CDR1 MNHEY, CDR2 SVGAGI. V dropped 4 bases and J dropped 4; count of bases not matched to a gene: 6. The CDR3 is CASSFSQGSYGYTF. DNA for the CDR3: TGTGCCAGCAGTTTCTCACAGGGGAGCTATGGCTACACCTTC.

The chain has TRBV28 and TRBJ1-2, with D perhaps matching TRBD1 (5 bases). The CDR3 sequence is 15 residues long. Germline CDR1 MDHEN, CDR2 SYDVKM. The V end was cut by 1 base, the J end by 8 bases, with 17 bases between. The CDR3, as DNA: TGTGCCAGCAGTTTATCTGGGGGGGTGGGCTGGGGCTACACCTTC. Protein: CASSLSGGVGWGYTF.

V is TRBV29-1 and J is TRBJ1-1; D ambiguous. The CDR3 is made up of 13 amino acids. Trimming took 4 bases from V and 5 from J, leaving 14 bases between them. Germline CDR1 and CDR2: SQVTM and ANQGSEA. CDR3 in amino acids: CSVVLRSNTEAFF. The CDR3 region has the DNA TGCAGCGTTGTATTACGGAGTAATACTGAAGCTTTCTTT.

This clone has more than one count but fewer than ten. The chain couples TRBV30 to TRBJ2-2, with 13 bases that match TRBD2. J gave up 4 bases and V 4 bases, and 12 bases lay outside the gene matches. Germline V CDR1 and CDR2: GTSNPN, SVGIG (reference sequence). The CDR3 is made up of 18 amino acids. The CDR3 loop reads CAWNAGTSGMVGTGELFF. The CDR3 region has the DNA TGTGCCTGGAACGCCGGGACTAGCGGGATGGTCGGCACCGGGGAGCTGTTTTTT.

The CDR3 here is CSASDNEQFF. CDR3 DNA: TGCAGTGCCTCAGACAATGAGCAGTTCTTC. The V and J genes are TRBV20-1 and TRBJ2-1; D remains ambiguous. The CDR3 contains 10 residues. V lost 6 bases and J lost 5, with 5 bases in between. Germline CDR1 is DFQATT and CDR2 is SNEGSKA (reference sequence).

J is TRBJ2-1 and V is TRBV7-3; the match to TRBD2 covers 14 bases. Germline-derived CDR1 and CDR2 are SGHTA and FQGTGA. The CDR3 sequence is 16 residues long. The V segment lost 3 bases and the J segment 8 bases; nucleotides outside the gene matches: 6. The CDR3 sequence: CASSFSGTSGRDEQFF. CDR3 bases: TGTGCCAGCAGCTTTTCCGGGACTAGCGGGAGAGATGAGCAGTTCTTC.

This clone appeared a few times. The chain recombines TRBV28 with TRBJ2-1, with a tentative D call TRBD1 (6 bases). V lost 5 bases to trimming and J lost 6 bases, with 17 bases between them. Looked up from germline, CDR1 is MDHEN and CDR2 is SYDVKM. There are 15 residues in the CDR3. In DNA form, the CDR3 reads TGTGCCAGCAGTCCTAGGACAGCCTTTGGCAATGAGCAGTTCTTC. The encoded protein is CASSPRTAFGNEQFF.

This sequence joins TRBV7-9 and TRBJ2-1; D is unclear. V lost 3 bases, J lost 1 base, and 7 bases lay in between. Germline assignment: CDR1 SEHNR and CDR2 FQNEAQ (reference sequence). This CDR3 has 14 amino acids. This CDR3 is CASSLELSYNEQFF. The CDR3 DNA reads TGTGCCAGCAGCTTGGAGCTTTCCTACAATGAGCAGTTCTTC.

V gene TRBV30 combines with J gene TRBJ2-1, with TRBD2 matching 9 bases. The J segment lost 6 bases and the V segment lost 0 bases, leaving 3 bases of the junction unmatched. The V gene's germline CDR1 is GTSNPN and CDR2 SVGIG (reference sequence). There are 14 residues in the CDR3. The chain's CDR3 is CAWSVAGGLNEQFF. Here the CDR3 DNA reads TGTGCCTGGAGTGTCGCGGGAGGGCTCAATGAGCAGTTCTTC.

This clone was detected a few times. The V call is TRBV7-6, the J call TRBJ2-1, with TRBD2 identical over 15 bases. CDR3 length equals 17 residues. Germline-derived CDR1 and CDR2 are SGHVS and FNYEAQ. V lost 5 bases to trimming and J lost 7 bases; unmatched junction nucleotides: 9. CDR3 DNA: TGTGCCAGCAGCCTCGTGGGGACTAGCGGGAGGATAAATGAGCAGTTCTTC. Its protein is CASSLVGTSGRINEQFF.

V is TRBV5-1 and J is TRBJ2-7; 11 bases align to TRBD2. Unmatched junction bases numbered 12, after V lost 6 bases and J lost 7 bases. CDR1 and CDR2 from the germline V gene are SGHRS and YFSETQ. CDR3 length equals 15 residues. Written as DNA, the CDR3 is TGCGCCAGCACCACCGGGACTAGCGGAGCGTGGGAGCAGTACTTC. Translation: CASTTGTSGAWEQYF.

The chain carries TRBV7-7 and TRBJ2-7, with D possibly matching TRBD1 (6 bases). V lost 5 bases and J 5 bases, leaving 13 bases between the germline ends. Germline loops: CDR1 SSHAT, CDR2 FNYEAQ (reference sequence). The CDR3 has 13 amino acids. CDR3 residues: CASSRFSGDEQYF. The CDR3 nucleotides are TGTGCCAGCAGCCGTTTCTCAGGGGACGAGCAGTACTTC. Full variable domain (remainder filled in from reference TRBV7-7 and TRBJ2-7): GAGVSQSPRYKVTKRGQDVTLRCDPISSHATLYWYQQALGQGPEFLTYFNYEAQPDKSGLPSDRFSAERPEGSISTLTIQRTEQRDSAMYRCASSRFSGDEQYFGPGTRLTVT.